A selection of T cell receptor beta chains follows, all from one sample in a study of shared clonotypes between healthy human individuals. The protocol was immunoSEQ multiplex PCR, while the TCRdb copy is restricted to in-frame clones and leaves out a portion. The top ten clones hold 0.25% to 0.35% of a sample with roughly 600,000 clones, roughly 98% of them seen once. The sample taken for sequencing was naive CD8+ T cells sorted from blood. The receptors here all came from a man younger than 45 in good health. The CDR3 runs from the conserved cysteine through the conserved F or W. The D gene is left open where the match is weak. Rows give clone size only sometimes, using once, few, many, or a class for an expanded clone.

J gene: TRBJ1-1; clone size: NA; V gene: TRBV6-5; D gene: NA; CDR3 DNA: TGTGCCAGTTTTCTAGGGCTTACTGAAGCTTTCTTT; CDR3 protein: CASFLGLTEAFF
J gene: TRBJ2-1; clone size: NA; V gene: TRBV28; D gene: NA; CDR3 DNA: TGTGCCAGCAGTTTAGGATCCACCTACAATGAGCAGTTCTTC; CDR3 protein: CASSLGSTYNEQFF
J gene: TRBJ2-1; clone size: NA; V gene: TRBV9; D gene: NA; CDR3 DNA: TGTGCCAGCAGCGTAGAGGCGGTAGCGGCCCATTCCTACAATGAGCAGTTCTTC; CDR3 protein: CASSVEAVAAHSYNEQFF
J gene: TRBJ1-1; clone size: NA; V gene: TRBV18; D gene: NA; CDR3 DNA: TGTGCCAGCTCGGACAGCCATGGGGAGAGTACTGAAGCTTTCTTT; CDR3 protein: CASSDSHGESTEAFF
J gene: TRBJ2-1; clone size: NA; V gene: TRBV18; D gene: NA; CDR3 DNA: TGTGCCAGCTCAGTGCGGGACGCCTCCATTTCCTCCTACAATGAGCAGTTCTTC; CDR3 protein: CASSVRDASISSYNEQFF
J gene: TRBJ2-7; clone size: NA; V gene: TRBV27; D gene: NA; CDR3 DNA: TGTGCCAGCAGTTTAGCTGGGCGTAGCTACGAGCAGTACTTC; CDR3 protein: CASSLAGRSYEQYF
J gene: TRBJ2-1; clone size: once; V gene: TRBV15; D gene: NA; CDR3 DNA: TGTGCCACCAGCAGGGAGGTGGGGTACAATGAGCAGTTCTTC; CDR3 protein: CATSREVGYNEQFF
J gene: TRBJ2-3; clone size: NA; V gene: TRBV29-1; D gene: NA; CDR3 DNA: TGCAGCGTTGTACAGGGTATAACAGATACGCAGTATTTT; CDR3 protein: CSVVQGITDTQYF
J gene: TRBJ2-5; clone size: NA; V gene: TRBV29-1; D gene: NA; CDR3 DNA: TGCAGCGTTGAAGAAGGTCACCAAGAGACCCAGTACTTC; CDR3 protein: CSVEEGHQETQYF
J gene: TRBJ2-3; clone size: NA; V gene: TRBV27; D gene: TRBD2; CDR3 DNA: TGTGCCAGCAGTTTATGGGCGGGAGGCACAGATACGCAGTATTTT; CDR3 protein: CASSLWAGGTDTQYF
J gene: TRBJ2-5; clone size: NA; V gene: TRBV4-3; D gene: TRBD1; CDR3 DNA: TGCGCCAGCAGCCAAGAACAGGGGGAGACCCAGTACTTC; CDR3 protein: CASSQEQGETQYF
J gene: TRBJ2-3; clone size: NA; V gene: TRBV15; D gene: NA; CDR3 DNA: TGTGCCACCAGCGGAGAGGTGGGGATCACAGATACGCAGTATTTT; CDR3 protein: CATSGEVGITDTQYF
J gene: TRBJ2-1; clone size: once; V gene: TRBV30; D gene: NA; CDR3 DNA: TGTGCCTGTTCAGAGGTCTACAATGAGCAGTTCTTC; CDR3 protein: CACSEVYNEQFF
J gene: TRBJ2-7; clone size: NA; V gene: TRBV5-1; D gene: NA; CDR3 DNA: TGCGCCAGCAGCTTTGGGACCGGATCCTACGAGCAGTACTTC; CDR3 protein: CASSFGTGSYEQYF
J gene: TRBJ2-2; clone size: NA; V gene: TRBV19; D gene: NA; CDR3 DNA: TGTGCAACAGTACGATTCGGGCCAGCGAACACCGGGGAGCTGTTTTTT; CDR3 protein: CATVRFGPANTGELFF
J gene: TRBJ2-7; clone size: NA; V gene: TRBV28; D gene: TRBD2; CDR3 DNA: TGTGCCAGCGGGACTAGCGGCTACGAGCAGTACTTC; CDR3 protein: CASGTSGYEQYF
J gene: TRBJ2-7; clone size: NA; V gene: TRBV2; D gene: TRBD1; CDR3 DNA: TGTGCCAGCAGTGAGGGGGACAGGAGCTCCTACGAGCAGTACTTC; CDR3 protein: CASSEGDRSSYEQYF
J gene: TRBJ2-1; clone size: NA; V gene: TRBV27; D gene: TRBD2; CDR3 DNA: TGTGCCAGCAGTTCGGGGGGAGTTAGCGATGAGCAGTTCTTC; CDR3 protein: CASSSGGVSDEQFF
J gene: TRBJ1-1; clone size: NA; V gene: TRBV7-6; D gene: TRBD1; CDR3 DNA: TGTGCCAGCAACCCCGGGACAGGGCCAAACACTGAAGCTTTCTTT; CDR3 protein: CASNPGTGPNTEAFF
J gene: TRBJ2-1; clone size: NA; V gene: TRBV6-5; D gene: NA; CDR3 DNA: TGTGCCAGCAGTTCAAACGGGAGAAGCTCCTACAATGAGCAGTTCTTC; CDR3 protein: CASSSNGRSSYNEQFF
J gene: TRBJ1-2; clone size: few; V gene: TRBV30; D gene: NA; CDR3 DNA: TGTGCCTGGAGTCCGACAGGCAACTATGGCTACACCTTC; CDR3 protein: CAWSPTGNYGYTF
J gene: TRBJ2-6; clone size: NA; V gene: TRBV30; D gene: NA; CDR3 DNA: TGTGCCTGGAGTGCAGGGAGCCTCTCCGGGGCCAACGTCCTGACTTTC; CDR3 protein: CAWSAGSLSGANVLTF
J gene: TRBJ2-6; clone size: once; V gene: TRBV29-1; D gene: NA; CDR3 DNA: TGCAGCGTCGAAACAGGCCCCTCTGGGGCCAACGTCCTGACTTTC; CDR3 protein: CSVETGPSGANVLTF
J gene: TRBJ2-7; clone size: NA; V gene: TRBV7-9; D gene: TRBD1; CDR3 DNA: TGTGCCAGCAGCTCGATACAGGGCGGCAGGCAGGGGGACGAGCAGTACTTC; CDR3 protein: CASSSIQGGRQGDEQYF
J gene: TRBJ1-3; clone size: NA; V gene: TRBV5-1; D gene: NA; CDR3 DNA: TGCGCCAGCAGCTTGGTGGAGTCTGGAAACACCATATATTTT; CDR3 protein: CASSLVESGNTIYF
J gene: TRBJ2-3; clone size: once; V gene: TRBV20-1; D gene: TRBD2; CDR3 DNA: TGCAGTGCTGAGCTAGCGGGTGTTCAGTATTTT; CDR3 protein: CSAELAGVQYF
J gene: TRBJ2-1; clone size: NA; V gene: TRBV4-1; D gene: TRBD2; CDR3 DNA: TGCGCCAGCAGCCAAGATGCGGGAGCTTTCAATGAGCAGTTCTTC; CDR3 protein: CASSQDAGAFNEQFF
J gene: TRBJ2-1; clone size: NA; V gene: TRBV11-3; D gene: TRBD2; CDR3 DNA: TGTGCCAGCAGCTTAGATTATAAGCGGGACTACAATGAGCAGTTCTTC; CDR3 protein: CASSLDYKRDYNEQFF
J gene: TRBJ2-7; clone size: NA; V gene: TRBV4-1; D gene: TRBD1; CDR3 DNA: TGCGCCAGCAGCCTAGGACAGGGCTTTTCCTACGAGCAGTACTTC; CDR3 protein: CASSLGQGFSYEQYF
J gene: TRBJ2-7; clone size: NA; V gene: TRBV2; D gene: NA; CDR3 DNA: TGTGCCAGCAAGGTACTCGGAGACCCCTCTCGTCAAGAGCAGTACTTC; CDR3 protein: CASKVLGDPSRQEQYF
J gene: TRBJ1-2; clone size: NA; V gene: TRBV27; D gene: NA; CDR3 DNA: TGTGCCAGCAGTTCGGGAGGCTATGGCTACACCTTC; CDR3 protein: CASSSGGYGYTF
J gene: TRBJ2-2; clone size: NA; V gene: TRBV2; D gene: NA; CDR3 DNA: TGTGCCGGAGCTCTTAGCGACACCAGCACCGGGGAGCTGTTTTTT; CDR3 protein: CAGALSDTSTGELFF
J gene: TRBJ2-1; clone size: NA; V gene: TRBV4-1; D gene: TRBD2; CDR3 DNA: TGCGCCAGCAGCCAGGGGGGGGGTTTGTATGAGCAGTTCTTC; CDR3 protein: CASSQGGGLYEQFF
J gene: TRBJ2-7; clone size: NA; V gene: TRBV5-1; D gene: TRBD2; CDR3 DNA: TGCGCCAGCAGCTTGGCCGCGACTAGCGGGACCTACGAGCAGTACTTC; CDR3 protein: CASSLAATSGTYEQYF
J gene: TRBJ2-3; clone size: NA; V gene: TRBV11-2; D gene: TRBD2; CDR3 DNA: TGTGCCAGCAGCTTAGAACTAGCGGGAGATACGCAGTATTTT; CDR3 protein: CASSLELAGDTQYF